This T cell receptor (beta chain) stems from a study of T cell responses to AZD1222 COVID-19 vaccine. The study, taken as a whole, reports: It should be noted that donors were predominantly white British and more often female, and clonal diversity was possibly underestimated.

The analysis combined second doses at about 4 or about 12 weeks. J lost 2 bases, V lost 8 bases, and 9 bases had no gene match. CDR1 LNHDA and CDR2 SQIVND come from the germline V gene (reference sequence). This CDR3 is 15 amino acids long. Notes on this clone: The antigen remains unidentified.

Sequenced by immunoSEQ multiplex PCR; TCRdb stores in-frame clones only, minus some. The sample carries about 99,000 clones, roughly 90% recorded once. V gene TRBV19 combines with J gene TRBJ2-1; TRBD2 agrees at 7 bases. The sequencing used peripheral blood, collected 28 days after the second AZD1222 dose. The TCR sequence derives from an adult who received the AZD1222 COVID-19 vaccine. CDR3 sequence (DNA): TGTGCCAGTGAATCCCCTAGCGGACCCTACAATGAGCAGTTCTTC. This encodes CASESPSGPYNEQFF.